These 21 T cell receptor beta chains originate from one sample sequenced in a study of cytomegalovirus exposure and HLA in healthy donors. 13 Jbeta primers and 60 Vbeta primers were used for the PCR. Generated by immunoSEQ multiplex PCR, the TCRdb table keeps only in-frame clones and is missing some. The sample comprises 130,000 or so clones, around 80% of which are singletons, and approximately 1.8% rests with the top ten. Source material: PBMCs. These receptors were collected from a female donor in good health and CMV-seropositive.

This rearrangement joins TRBV9 to TRBJ2-1; TRBD2 matches 8 bases. CDR1 is SGDLS and CDR2 is YYNGEE in the germline V gene. The CDR3 length is 15 residues. Trimming cost V 3 bases and J 4 bases; bases outside gene matches: 6. The DNA for the CDR3 is TGTGCCAGCAGCGCCGGGACTAGACGATACAATGAGCAGTTCTTC. It codes for CASSAGTRRYNEQFF.

The chain has TRBV15 and TRBJ2-5; a possible D gene is TRBD1 (6 bases). Germline V CDR1 and CDR2: LNHNV, YYDKDF (reference sequence). Trimming pared 3 bases from V and 3 bases from J, leaving 17 bases between. The CDR3 covers 16 residues. The CDR3 spells CATSRDDRWGEETQYF. CDR3 DNA: TGTGCCACCAGCAGGGACGACAGGTGGGGAGAAGAGACCCAGTACTTC.

This chain joins TRBV18 and TRBJ2-1, with D perhaps matching TRBD2 (5 bases). With 3 bases removed from V and 0 bases from J, the gap between germline ends came to 6 bases. CDR1 and CDR2 (germline): KGHSH, LQKENI. The CDR3 extends over 14 amino acids. DNA for the CDR3: TGTGCCAGCTCACCGGGGAGCTCCTACAATGAGCAGTTCTTC. This translates into CASSPGSSYNEQFF.

V usage is TRBV7-2 and J usage is TRBJ2-3; no clear D. The V end lost 2 bases, the J end lost 3 bases, and 9 bases lay between the germline ends. This CDR3 has 14 amino acids. Germline CDR1 is SGHTA and CDR2 is FQGNSA. The CDR3 coding sequence is TGTGCCAGCAGCTTAATTTCGAGTACAGATACGCAGTATTTT. As protein: CASSLISSTDTQYF.

The chain couples TRBV7-6 to TRBJ2-1; possibly TRBD2 for D (6 bases). There are 13 residues in the CDR3. Deletions cut 2 bases from V and 6 bases from J, with 8 bases between. Germline V gene sequence: CDR1 SGHVS, CDR2 FNYEAQ. CDR3 sequence: CASSLFGGNEQFF. The CDR3 coding sequence is TGTGCCAGCAGCTTATTCGGGGGCAATGAGCAGTTCTTC.

This sequence joins TRBV10-3 and TRBJ1-6; the match to TRBD1 covers 7 bases. Germline V lookup: CDR1 ENHRY, CDR2 SYGVKD. The J segment lost 4 bases and the V segment lost 5 bases, leaving 8 bases of the junction unmatched. The CDR3 extends over 16 amino acids. The CDR3 DNA is TGTGCCATCAGTCAACCCGGGACAGTTTATAATTCACCCCTCCACTTT. This codes for CAISQPGTVYNSPLHF.

The CDR3 DNA is TGCGCCAGCAGCTCACCCCAGGGAACCGGGGAGCTGTTTTTT. Protein sequence: CASSSPQGTGELFF. This chain joins TRBV5-1 and TRBJ2-2, with D possibly matching TRBD1 (5 bases). Germline CDR1 is SGHRS and CDR2 is YFSETQ. V lost 3 bases to trimming and J lost 5 bases, with 11 bases between them. The CDR3 extends over 14 amino acids. The complete variable domain, with remaining parts taken from reference TRBV5-1 and TRBJ2-2, reads KAGVTQTPRYLIKTRGQQVTLSCSPISGHRSVSWYQQTPGQGLQFLFEYFSETQRNKGNFPGRFSGRQFSNSRSEMNVSTLELGDSALYLCASSSPQGTGELFFGEGSRLTVL.

This chain connects TRBV6-1 to TRBJ2-1; 7 bases fit TRBD1. Germline loops: CDR1 MNHNS, CDR2 SASEGT. V lost 9 bases, J lost 12 bases, and 5 bases stayed unmatched. This CDR3 has 10 amino acids. The CDR3: CARGQRPQFF. The CDR3 coding sequence is TGTGCCAGGGGACAGAGACCGCAGTTCTTC.

V usage is TRBV10-3 and J usage is TRBJ2-1; 9 positions agree with TRBD2. Trimming cost V 0 bases and J 8 bases; bases outside gene matches: 5. CDR1 ENHRY and CDR2 SYGVKD come from the germline V gene. This CDR3 comprises 15 residues. The CDR3 bases are TGTGCCATCAGTGAGTCTAATAGCGGGAGCTATGAGCAGTTCTTC. Its translation is CAISESNSGSYEQFF.

This clone has a handful of counts. The chain links TRBV5-1 to TRBJ1-1; D call uncertain. V was trimmed by 2 bases and J by 1 base, leaving 6 bases between them. Germline CDR1 is SGHRS and CDR2 is YFSETQ. This CDR3 is 13 amino acids long. In DNA form, the CDR3 reads TGCGCCAGCAGCTTTCAATCGAACACTGAAGCTTTCTTT. As protein: CASSFQSNTEAFF.

This rearrangement joins TRBV11-3 to TRBJ2-1; no firm D call. V was clipped by 1 base and J by 10 bases, with 11 bases between them. This CDR3 spans 13 amino acids. Per the germline V gene, CDR1 is SGHNT and CDR2 is YENEEA. CDR3 in amino acids: CASSLGPRREQFF. The CDR3 DNA is TGTGCCAGCAGCTTAGGGCCTAGGCGCGAGCAGTTCTTC.

This clone showed up just a few times. This rearrangement joins TRBV28 to TRBJ2-7; D is possibly TRBD2 (7 bases). The germline V and J ends were trimmed by 11 bases and 3 bases, with 20 bases remaining between them. Germline CDR1 reads MDHEN; CDR2 reads SYDVKM. The CDR3 is made up of 14 amino acids. The CDR3 is CAARAGALNYEQYF. CDR3 in DNA: TGTGCCGCCCGGGCGGGGGCATTAAACTACGAGCAGTACTTC.

V gene TRBV10-1 combines with J gene TRBJ2-7; possibly TRBD2 for D (5 bases). The CDR3 loop spans 13 amino acids. Germline-derived CDR1 and CDR2 are WNHNN and SYGVQD (reference sequence). V lost 4 bases and J lost 5, with 12 bases in between. DNA for the CDR3: TGCGCCAGCAGTGTTGCCCACGGGGACGAGCAGTACTTC. Translation gives CASSVAHGDEQYF.

The chain employs TRBV5-1 and TRBJ2-1; perhaps TRBD2 as D (6 bases). There are 11 residues in the CDR3. Germline V gene sequence: CDR1 SGHRS, CDR2 YFSETQ. Between the trimmed V and J ends, which lost 6 bases and 9 bases, there was a span of 10 bases. The CDR3 DNA reads as TGCGCCAGCACTAGCGTGGGTGAGCAGTTCTTC. This gives the protein CASTSVGEQFF.

The chain uses TRBV7-7 and TRBJ2-7, with 9 bases that match TRBD1. Germline V gives CDR1 SSHAT, CDR2 FNYEAQ (reference sequence). There are 15 residues in the CDR3. J lost 4 bases, V lost 1 base, and 5 bases had no gene match. CDR3 sequence (DNA): TGTGCCAGCAGCTTAGACAGGGGGCAGGGGTACGAGCAGTACTTC. As protein: CASSLDRGQGYEQYF. Supplemented by reference TRBV7-7 and TRBJ2-7, the full variable domain reads GAGVSQSPRYKVTKRGQDVTLRCDPISSHATLYWYQQALGQGPEFLTYFNYEAQPDKSGLPSDRFSAERPEGSISTLTIQRTEQRDSAMYRCASSLDRGQGYEQYFGPGTRLTVT.

The chain combines TRBV29-1 with TRBJ1-5, with 7 bases fitting TRBD1. Germline V gene lookup returns CDR1 SQVTM and CDR2 ANQGSEA. V lost 4 bases, J lost 9 bases, and 24 bases stayed unmatched. CDR3 length equals 18 residues. CDR3 loop: CSVADRDRKNGLVGPQHF. The CDR3 DNA follows: TGCAGCGTTGCAGACCGGGACAGAAAAAACGGACTCGTCGGGCCCCAGCATTTT. Complete variable domain (other parts from reference TRBV29-1 and TRBJ1-5): SAVISQKPSRDICQRGTSLTIQCQVDSQVTMMFWYRQQPGQSLTLIATANQGSEATYESGFVIDKFPISRPNLTFSTLTVSNMSPEDSSIYLCSVADRDRKNGLVGPQHFGDGTRLSIL.

The chain is built from TRBV11-3 and TRBJ2-2; D may be TRBD2 (7 bases). Germline V gives CDR1 SGHNT, CDR2 YENEEA. This CDR3 contains 12 residues. V was clipped by 7 bases and J by 9 bases, with 12 bases between them. CDR3 amino acids: CASIRGGRELFF. CDR3 sequence (DNA): TGTGCCAGCATAAGGGGGGGACGGGAGCTGTTTTTT. Full variable domain (remainder filled in from reference TRBV11-3 and TRBJ2-2): EAGVVQSPRYKIIEKKQPVAFWCNPISGHNTLYWYLQNLGQGPELLIRYENEEAVDDSQLPKDRFSAERLKGVDSTLKIQPAELGDSAVYLCASIRGGRELFFGEGSRLTVL.

In its sample, this clone was seen a few times. This sequence joins TRBV27 and TRBJ2-7, with TRBD1 matching over 10 bases. V shed 6 bases and J 3 bases; nucleotides not matched to a gene: 2. This CDR3 region has 13 residues. The V gene's germline CDR1 is MNHEY and CDR2 SMNVEV (reference sequence). The chain's CDR3 is CASRRTGGYEQYF. The CDR3 bases are TGTGCCAGCAGACGGACAGGGGGCTACGAGCAGTACTTC.

V is TRBV13 and J is TRBJ1-1; D is perhaps TRBD1 (5 bases). Per germline, CDR1 PRHDT and CDR2 FYEKMQ (reference sequence). Trimming stripped 0 bases from V and 8 bases from J, with 7 bases between. The CDR3 covers 12 residues. CDR3 region: CASSLGTEEAFF. CDR3 DNA sequence: TGTGCCAGCAGCTTAGGGACAGAAGAAGCTTTCTTT.

The rearrangement uses TRBV11-2 and TRBJ2-7, with D possibly being TRBD2 (6 bases). CDR3 size: 15 residues. From germline, CDR1 is SGHAT and CDR2 FQNNGV. V lost 1 base and J 3 bases, leaving 13 bases between the germline ends. The chain's CDR3 is CASSLAGVSDYEQYF. In DNA form, the CDR3 reads TGTGCCAGCAGCTTAGCGGGGGTTTCCGACTACGAGCAGTACTTC.

This clone turned up a few times. The CDR3 here is CASSKAYRPLTYSNQPQHF. CDR3 DNA: TGTGCCAGCAGCAAAGCTTACAGGCCCCTCACTTATAGCAATCAGCCCCAGCATTTT. This chain uses TRBV21-1 with TRBJ1-5; no DNA check was done on the table's D call, TRBD1. TRBV21-1 is described as a pseudogene. The CDR3 is made up of 19 amino acids.